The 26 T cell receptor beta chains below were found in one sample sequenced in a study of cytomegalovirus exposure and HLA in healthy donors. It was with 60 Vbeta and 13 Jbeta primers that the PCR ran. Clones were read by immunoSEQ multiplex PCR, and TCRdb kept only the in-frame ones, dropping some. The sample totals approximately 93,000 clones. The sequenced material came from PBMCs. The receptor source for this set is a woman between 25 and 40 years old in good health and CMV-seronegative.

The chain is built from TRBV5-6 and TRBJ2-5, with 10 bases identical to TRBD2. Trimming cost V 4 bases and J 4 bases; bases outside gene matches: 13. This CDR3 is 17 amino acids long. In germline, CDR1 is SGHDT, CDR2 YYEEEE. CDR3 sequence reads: CASSPGLAERGGETQYF. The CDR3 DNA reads TGTGCCAGCAGCCCCGGACTAGCGGAAAGGGGCGGAGAGACCCAGTACTTC.

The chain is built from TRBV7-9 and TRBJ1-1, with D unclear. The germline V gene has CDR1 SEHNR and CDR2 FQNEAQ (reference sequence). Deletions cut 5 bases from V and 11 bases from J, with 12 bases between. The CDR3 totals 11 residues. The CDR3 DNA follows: TGTGCCAGCAGCCAGGCGGGGTCTGCTTTCTTT. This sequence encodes CASSQAGSAFF.

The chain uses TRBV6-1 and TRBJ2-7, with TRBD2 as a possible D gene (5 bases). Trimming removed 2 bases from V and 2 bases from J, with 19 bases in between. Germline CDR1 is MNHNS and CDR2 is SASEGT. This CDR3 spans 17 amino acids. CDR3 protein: CASSEWWTPRATYEQYF. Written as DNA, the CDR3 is TGTGCCAGCAGTGAATGGTGGACCCCGAGGGCCACCTACGAGCAGTACTTC.

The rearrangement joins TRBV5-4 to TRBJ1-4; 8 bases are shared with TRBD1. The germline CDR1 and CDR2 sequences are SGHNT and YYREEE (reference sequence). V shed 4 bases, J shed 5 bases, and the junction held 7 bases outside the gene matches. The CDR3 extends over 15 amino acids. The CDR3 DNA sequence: TGTGCCAGCAGCCGGACAGGGCTTCAGAATGAAAAACTGTTTTTT. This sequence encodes CASSRTGLQNEKLFF.

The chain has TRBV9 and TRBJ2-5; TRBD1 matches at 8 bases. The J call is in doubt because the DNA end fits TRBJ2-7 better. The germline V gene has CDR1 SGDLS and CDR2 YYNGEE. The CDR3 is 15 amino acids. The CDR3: CASSVGQGLPYEQYF. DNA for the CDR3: TGTGCCAGCAGCGTCGGACAGGGCCTACCTTACGAGCAGTACTTC.

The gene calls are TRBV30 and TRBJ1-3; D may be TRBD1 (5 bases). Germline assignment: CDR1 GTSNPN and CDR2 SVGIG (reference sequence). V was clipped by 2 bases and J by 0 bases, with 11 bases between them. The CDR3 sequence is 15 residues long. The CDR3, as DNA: TGTGCCTGGAGTCCGGACACCTACTCTGGAAACACCATATATTTT. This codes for CAWSPDTYSGNTIYF.

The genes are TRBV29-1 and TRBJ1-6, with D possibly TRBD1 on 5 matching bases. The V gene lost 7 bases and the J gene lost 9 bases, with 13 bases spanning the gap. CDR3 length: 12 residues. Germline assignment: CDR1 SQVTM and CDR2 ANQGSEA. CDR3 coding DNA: TGCAGCGCTGGACATGCTGGTTCACCCCTCCACTTT. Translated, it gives CSAGHAGSPLHF.

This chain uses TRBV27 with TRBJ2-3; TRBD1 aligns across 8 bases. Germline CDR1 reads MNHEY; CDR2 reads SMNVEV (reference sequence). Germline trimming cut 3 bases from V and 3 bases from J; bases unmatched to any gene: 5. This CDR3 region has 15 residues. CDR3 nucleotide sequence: TGTGCCAGCAGTTTCATGGACAGGGTTACAGATACGCAGTATTTT. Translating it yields CASSFMDRVTDTQYF.

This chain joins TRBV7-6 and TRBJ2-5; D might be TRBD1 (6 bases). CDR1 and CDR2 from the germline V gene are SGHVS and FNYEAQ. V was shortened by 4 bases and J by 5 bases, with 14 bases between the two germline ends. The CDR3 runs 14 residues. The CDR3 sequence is CASSSPTGAETQYF. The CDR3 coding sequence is TGTGCCAGCAGCTCCCCGACAGGAGCCGAGACCCAGTACTTC.

CDR3 nucleotide sequence: TGCAGCGTTGCCGGACAGTGGGCAGATACGCAGTATTTT. Translation gives CSVAGQWADTQYF. This chain uses TRBV29-1 with TRBJ2-3, with a weak D call TRBD1 (6 bases). V was cut by 4 bases and J by 4 bases, with 12 bases left in between. The germline gives CDR1 SQVTM, CDR2 ANQGSEA. There are 13 residues in the CDR3.

CDR3 DNA: TGTGCCAGCAGCCAAAACCCCCCCCTAGCGGGAGGTTACACAGATACGCAGTATTTT. Its translation: CASSQNPPLAGGYTDTQYF. This chain joins TRBV14 and TRBJ2-3, with TRBD2 identical over 11 bases. Germline CDR1 is SGHDN and CDR2 is FVKESK. V shed 2 bases and J 2 bases; nucleotides not matched to a gene: 12. This CDR3 is built from 19 residues.

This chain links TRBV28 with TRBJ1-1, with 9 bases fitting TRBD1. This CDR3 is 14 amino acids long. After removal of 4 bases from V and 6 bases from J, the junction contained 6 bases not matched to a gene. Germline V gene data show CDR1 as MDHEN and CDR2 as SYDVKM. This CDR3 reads CASSSRRTGAEAFF. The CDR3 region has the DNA TGTGCCAGCAGTTCCAGAAGGACAGGGGCTGAAGCTTTCTTT.

CDR3 protein: CASSSGTRNQPQHF. For the CDR3, the DNA is TGTGCCAGCAGTTCCGGGACACGAAATCAGCCCCAGCATTTT. The V and J genes are TRBV2 and TRBJ1-5, with D possibly TRBD1 on 6 matching bases. CDR3 size: 14 residues. The germline CDR1 and CDR2 sequences are SNHLY and FYNNEI. V lost 5 bases and J 4 bases, leaving 12 bases between the germline ends.

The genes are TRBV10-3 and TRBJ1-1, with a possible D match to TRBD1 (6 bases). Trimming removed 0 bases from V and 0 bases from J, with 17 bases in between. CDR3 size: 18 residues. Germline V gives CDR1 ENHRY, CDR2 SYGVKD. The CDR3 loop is CAISESDRQGFMNTEAFF. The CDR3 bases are TGTGCCATCAGTGAGTCGGATCGGCAGGGGTTTATGAACACTGAAGCTTTCTTT.

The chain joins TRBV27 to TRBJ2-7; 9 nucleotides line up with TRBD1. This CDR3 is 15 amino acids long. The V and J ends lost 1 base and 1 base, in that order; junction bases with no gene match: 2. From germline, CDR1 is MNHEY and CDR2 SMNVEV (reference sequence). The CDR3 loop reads CASSLYRGPSYEQYF. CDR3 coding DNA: TGTGCCAGCAGTTTATACAGGGGGCCTTCCTACGAGCAGTACTTC.

CDR3 in amino acids: CSVEEGGTGHPYEQYF. DNA of the CDR3: TGCAGCGTTGAAGAGGGAGGGACAGGCCATCCCTACGAGCAGTACTTC. The chain employs TRBV29-1 and TRBJ2-5; D is possibly TRBD1 (8 bases). TRBJ2-7 explains the end of the DNA better; the J call may be wrong. The CDR3 totals 16 residues. Looked up from germline, CDR1 is SQVTM and CDR2 is ANQGSEA.

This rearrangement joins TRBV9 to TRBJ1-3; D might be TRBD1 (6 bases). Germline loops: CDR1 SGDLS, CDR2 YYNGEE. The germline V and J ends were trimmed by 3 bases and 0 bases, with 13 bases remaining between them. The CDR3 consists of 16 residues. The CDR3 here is CASSAATGSSGNTIYF. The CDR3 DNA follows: TGTGCCAGCAGCGCAGCTACAGGGAGCTCTGGAAACACCATATATTTT.

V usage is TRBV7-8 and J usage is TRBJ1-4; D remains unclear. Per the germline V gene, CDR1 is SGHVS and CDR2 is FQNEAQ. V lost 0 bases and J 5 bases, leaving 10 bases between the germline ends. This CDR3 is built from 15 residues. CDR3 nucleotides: TGTGCCAGCAGCTTAGCGCGGTCGGGGAATGAAAAACTGTTTTTT. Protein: CASSLARSGNEKLFF.

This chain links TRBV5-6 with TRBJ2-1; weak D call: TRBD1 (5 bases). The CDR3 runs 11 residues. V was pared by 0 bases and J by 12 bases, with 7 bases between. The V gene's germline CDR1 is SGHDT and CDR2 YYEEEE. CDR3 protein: CASSLEGLQFF. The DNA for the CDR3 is TGTGCCAGCAGCTTGGAGGGGCTGCAGTTCTTC.

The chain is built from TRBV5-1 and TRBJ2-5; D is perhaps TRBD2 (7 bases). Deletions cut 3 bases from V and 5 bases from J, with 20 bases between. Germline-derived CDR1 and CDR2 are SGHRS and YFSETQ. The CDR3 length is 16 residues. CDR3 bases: TGCGCCAGCAGCTGGTCCGGTGCGGGGGCGGGGGAGACCCAGTACTTC. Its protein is CASSWSGAGAGETQYF.

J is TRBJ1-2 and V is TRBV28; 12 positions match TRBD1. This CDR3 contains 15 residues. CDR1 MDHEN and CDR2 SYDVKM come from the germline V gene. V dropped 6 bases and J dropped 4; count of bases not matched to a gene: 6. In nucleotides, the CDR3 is TGTGCCAGCAGCCCGGGACAGGGGGCCTTCTATGGCTACACCTTC. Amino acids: CASSPGQGAFYGYTF.

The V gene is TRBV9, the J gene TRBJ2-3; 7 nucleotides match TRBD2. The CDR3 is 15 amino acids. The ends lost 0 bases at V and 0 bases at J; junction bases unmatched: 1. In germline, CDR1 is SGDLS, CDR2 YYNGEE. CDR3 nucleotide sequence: TGTGCCAGCAGCGTAGGTAGCGGGAGCACAGATACGCAGTATTTT. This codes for CASSVGSGSTDTQYF.

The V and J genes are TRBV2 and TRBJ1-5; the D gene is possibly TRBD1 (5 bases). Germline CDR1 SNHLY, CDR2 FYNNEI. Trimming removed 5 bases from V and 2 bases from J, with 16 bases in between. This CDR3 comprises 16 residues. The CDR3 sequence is CASSPRGPGGNQPQHF. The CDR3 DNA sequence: TGTGCCAGCAGTCCTCGAGGTCCGGGGGGCAATCAGCCCCAGCATTTT. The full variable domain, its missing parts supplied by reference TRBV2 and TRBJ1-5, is EPEVTQTPSHQVTQMGQEVILRCVPISNHLYFYWYRQILGQKVEFLVSFYNNEISEKSEIFDDQFSVERPDGSNFTLKIRSTKLEDSAMYFCASSPRGPGGNQPQHFGDGTRLSIL.

CDR3 in amino acids: CSVNGGRAGGETQYF. CDR3 nucleotide sequence: TGCAGCGTTAACGGCGGGAGGGCGGGTGGCGAGACCCAGTACTTC. The chain has TRBV29-1 and TRBJ2-5; 9 bases line up with TRBD2. There are 15 residues in the CDR3. Germline V gene sequence: CDR1 SQVTM, CDR2 ANQGSEA. J gave up 5 bases and V 5 bases, and 12 bases lay outside the gene matches.

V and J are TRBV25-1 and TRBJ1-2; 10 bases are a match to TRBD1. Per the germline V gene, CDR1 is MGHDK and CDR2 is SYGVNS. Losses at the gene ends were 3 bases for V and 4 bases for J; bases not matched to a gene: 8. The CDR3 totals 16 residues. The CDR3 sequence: CASSDPGTGDSYGYTF. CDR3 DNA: TGTGCCAGCAGTGACCCCGGGACAGGGGACTCCTATGGCTACACCTTC.

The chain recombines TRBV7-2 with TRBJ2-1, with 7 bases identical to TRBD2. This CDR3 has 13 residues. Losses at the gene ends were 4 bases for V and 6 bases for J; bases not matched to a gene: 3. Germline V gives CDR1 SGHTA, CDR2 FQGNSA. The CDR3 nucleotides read TGTGCCAGCAGCTCCGGGGGGACCAATGAGCAGTTCTTC. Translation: CASSSGGTNEQFF.